The entry below gives a single TCR beta chain sequence along with its context. Regarding treatment: 19 received Ad26.COV2.S at low or high dose, single or two shots; 5 received placebo; per-sample allocation not given. The investigators took samples on day 63 after the first vaccine or placebo injection. Produced via immunoSEQ multiplex PCR; TCRdb's table is partial and in-frame only. Of approximately 300,000 clones in the sample, approximately 86% are singletons; the top ten hold about 2.1%. The data were taken from a study of Ad26.COV2.S vaccination and SARS-CoV-2 variants. Material: peripheral blood, obtained in a trial of Ad26.COV2.S vaccine versus placebo. This TCR derives from a person between 18 and 60 years old who received the Ad26.COV2.S COVID-19 vaccine or a placebo.

The CDR3 sequence: CASSIDGRGQGSVGYTF. The CDR3 DNA reads TGTGCCAGTAGTATAGACGGAAGGGGACAGGGTTCGGTTGGCTACACCTTC. The gene calls are TRBV19 and TRBJ1-2; the match to TRBD1 covers 9 bases. Germline V gene data show CDR1 as LNHDA and CDR2 as SQIVND (reference sequence). Unmatched junction bases numbered 12, after V lost 0 bases and J lost 7 bases. The CDR3 runs to 17 residues.